The 18 T cell receptor beta chains given below trace back to one sample, sequenced in a study of breast tumors, draining lymph nodes, adjacent tissues (dated by TCRdb to 2016 to 2017). To prepare the library, multiplex PCR was applied. The listed sequencing device is Illumina HiSeq 2000. TCRdb passed the public sequencing reads through fastp at Q25 and MiXCR, retaining productive beta sequences. Each record represents a unique CDR3 protein, reported with the most common genes and DNA among its rows. The sample contains some 150,000 distinct CDR3 sequences, about 20% of them found a single time. Of the sample, 2.6% falls within the top ten clones. Lymph node samples came from the axillary draining lymph nodes of breast cancer patients. The sample taken for sequencing was axillary lymph node tissue. The receptors stem from a female donor with breast cancer. Some clones in this sample may be carry-over from other donors' samples.

This clonotype was detected ten times or more. The J gene is TRBJ2-7, the V gene TRBV7-2; D is unclear. Germline V gene lookup returns CDR1 SGHTA and CDR2 FQGNSA. V was cut by 2 bases and J by 2 bases, with 7 bases left in between. This CDR3 contains 13 residues. The CDR3: CASSLNTPYEQYF. The CDR3 DNA sequence: TGTGCCAGCAGCTTAAATACCCCCTACGAGCAGTACTTC.

As for this clonotype: A much larger clone lies a single base off, so this may be a read error. Written as DNA, the CDR3 is TGTGCCAGCAGCTCAGGGATCACTAGTGAAAAACTGTTTTTT. It is translated as CASSSGITSEKLFF. This chain joins TRBV11-2 and TRBJ1-4, with D maybe TRBD1 (5 bases). The CDR3 runs to 14 residues. Per germline, CDR1 SGHAT and CDR2 FQNNGV.

The gene calls are TRBV5-6 and TRBJ1-2; possible D gene TRBD1, 6 bases. The CDR3 spans 15 residues. Germline assignment: CDR1 SGHDT and CDR2 YYEEEE. The V gene lost 1 base and the J gene lost 7 bases, with 17 bases spanning the gap. CDR3 in DNA: TGTGCCAGCAGCTTGTGGGGGGGCGCTACCGGTGGCTACACCTTC. It codes for CASSLWGGATGGYTF.

This clonotype was observed many times. V is TRBV6-1 and J is TRBJ2-1; D not resolved. CDR3 length: 14 residues. In germline, CDR1 is MNHNS, CDR2 SASEGT. The V and J ends lost 7 bases and 3 bases respectively, with 13 bases between them. The CDR3 reads CASTPRSLYNEQFF. CDR3 DNA: TGTGCCAGCACCCCTCGGAGTCTCTACAATGAGCAGTTCTTC.

This clonotype was observed at least ten times. V gene TRBV4-3 combines with J gene TRBJ2-1, with TRBD1 as a possible D gene (6 bases). The germline CDR1 and CDR2 sequences are LGHNA and YSLEER. Trimming took 0 bases from V and 5 from J, leaving 14 bases between them. The CDR3 loop spans 16 amino acids. The CDR3 here is CASSQDPGTRNNEQFF. The CDR3 DNA reads TGCGCCAGCAGCCAAGATCCCGGGACAAGGAACAATGAGCAGTTCTTC.

This clonotype was counted at least ten times. The gene calls are TRBV20-1 and TRBJ2-3; 10 positions agree with TRBD2. The length of the CDR3 is 16 residues. Germline CDR1 and CDR2: DFQATT and SNEGSKA (reference sequence). Trimming at V came to 0 bases and at J to 6 bases, leaving 9 bases not matched to a gene. In DNA, the CDR3 is TGCAGTGCTAGAGATTTGGGGCTAGCGGGAGTGGATACGCAGTATTTT. Translation: CSARDLGLAGVDTQYF.

Regarding this clonotype: This clone may be a read error of a much larger clone one base away. V and J are TRBV4-1 and TRBJ1-4; D possibly corresponds to TRBD1 (6 bases). This CDR3 is built from 16 residues. CDR1 is MGHRA, CDR2 YSYEKL, per germline. V was cut by 6 bases and J by 1 base, with 15 bases left in between. The CDR3 loop reads CASSKGGTLTNEKLFF. CDR3 bases: TGCGCCAGCAGTAAGGGGGGGACCTTAACTAATGAAAAACTGTTTTTT.

This chain connects TRBV7-8 to TRBJ2-1; 16 bases agree with TRBD2. In germline, CDR1 is SGHVS, CDR2 FQNEAQ. The CDR3 totals 19 residues. With 1 base clipped from V and 1 base from J, the junction kept 4 bases outside the gene matches. CDR3 in amino acids: CASSLGPGLAGGSYNEQFF. CDR3 bases: TGTGCCAGCAGCTTAGGTCCGGGACTAGCGGGAGGGTCCTACAATGAGCAGTTCTTC.

This clonotype occurred many times. The chain uses TRBV19 and TRBJ2-1; 10 bases map to TRBD2. The CDR3 is 15 residues long. Germline V gene sequence: CDR1 LNHDA, CDR2 SQIVND (reference sequence). V gave up 8 bases and J gave up 6 bases; unmatched junction bases: 10. The CDR3 protein is CASAILAGARNEQFF. The CDR3 DNA sequence: TGTGCCAGTGCGATTCTAGCGGGAGCTCGCAATGAGCAGTTCTTC.

At least ten counts were recorded for this clonotype. The genes are TRBV12-3 or TRBV12-4 and TRBJ2-7; TRBD2 might be the D (5 bases). V was cut by 4 bases and J by 6 bases, with 13 bases left in between. This CDR3 has 13 amino acids. The CDR3 DNA is TGTGCCAGCAGTTCCGGACCGGGAACCGAGCAGTACTTC. Amino acid sequence: CASSSGPGTEQYF.

This clonotype appeared once. A much larger clone differs from this one at a single base, so this may be a read error. This chain uses TRBV7-9 with TRBJ1-5, with TRBD1 matching 8 bases. Germline lookup yields CDR1 SEHNR and CDR2 FQNEAQ (reference sequence). There are 14 residues in the CDR3. The CDR3 coding sequence is TGTGCCGGCAGCTTGACAGGGGATAATCAGCCCCAGCATTTT. It is translated as CAGSLTGDNQPQHF. Full variable domain (remainder filled in from reference TRBV7-9 and TRBJ1-5): DTGVSQNPRHKITKRGQNVTFRCDPISEHNRLYWYRQTLGQGPEFLTYFQNEAQLEKSRLLSDRFSAERPKGSFSTLEIQRTEQGDSAMYLCAGSLTGDNQPQHFGDGTRLSIL.

The genes are TRBV3-1 and TRBJ2-1, with 13 bases fitting TRBD2. This CDR3 has 16 amino acids. With V trimmed by 2 bases and J by 4 bases, 2 bases remained unmatched. Germline lookup yields CDR1 LGHDT and CDR2 YNNKEL (reference sequence). DNA of the CDR3: TGTGCCAGCAGCCAACGGACTAGCGGGGGTTACAATGAGCAGTTCTTC. Translated, it gives CASSQRTSGGYNEQFF.

This clonotype was seen once. Given a much more abundant clone one base away, this may be a read error. The chain employs TRBV20-1 and TRBJ2-2; 10 bases align to TRBD2. The CDR3 is 18 residues long. Germline V lookup: CDR1 DFQATT, CDR2 SNEGSKA (reference sequence). CDR3 protein: CSVKRVLAGGLNTEELFF. CDR3 nucleotides: TGCAGTGTTAAAAGGGTTTTAGCGGGAGGACTGAACACCGAGGAGCTGTTTTTT.

In this sample, this clonotype turned up many times. This chain links TRBV15 with TRBJ2-7; either TRBD1 or TRBD2 may supply D (5 bases each). Per the germline V gene, CDR1 is LNHNV and CDR2 is YYDKDF (reference sequence). CDR3 length: 13 residues. V lost 8 bases and J lost 0, with 11 bases in between. In nucleotides, the CDR3 is TGTGCCACCGCCCGGGACCTCTCCTACGAGCAGTACTTC. It encodes CATARDLSYEQYF.

This clonotype was recorded at least ten times. This chain connects TRBV10-3 to TRBJ2-5; tentative D call: TRBD1 (5 bases). This CDR3 is 13 amino acids long. The germline V gene has CDR1 ENHRY and CDR2 SYGVKD. Trimming took 7 bases from V and 2 from J, leaving 11 bases between them. In DNA form, the CDR3 reads TGTGCCATCACGTCAGGGCCGCAAGAGACCCAGTACTTC. Encoded protein: CAITSGPQETQYF.

This clonotype has only a few counts. The chain uses TRBV5-4 and TRBJ2-7; 9 nucleotides match TRBD2. This CDR3 region has 15 residues. Trimming cost V 9 bases and J 4 bases; bases outside gene matches: 14. The germline gives CDR1 SGHNT, CDR2 YYREEE (reference sequence). The CDR3 nucleotides read TGTGCCACTTCCAAGAATCTAGCGGGACCATACGAGCAGTACTTC. Translated: CATSKNLAGPYEQYF.

This clonotype came up a few times. The chain joins TRBV27 to TRBJ2-2; maybe TRBD2 (5 bases). This CDR3 is built from 15 residues. Germline-derived CDR1 and CDR2 are MNHEY and SMNVEV (reference sequence). The V end lost 0 bases, the J end lost 3 bases, and 8 bases lay between the germline ends. The CDR3 protein is CASSLSGLYTGELFF. CDR3 DNA: TGTGCCAGCAGTTTATCAGGACTCTACACCGGGGAGCTGTTTTTT.

This clonotype was picked up a small number of times. A much more abundant neighbour one base away suggests this may be a read error. The chain has TRBV6-6 and TRBJ2-7, with 7 bases identical to TRBD2. J was trimmed by 5 bases and V by 6 bases; bases with no gene match: 10. Germline V gene sequence: CDR1 MNHNY, CDR2 SVGAGI (reference sequence). CDR3 length: 14 residues. This chain's CDR3 is CASSSLARVDEQYF. The CDR3 DNA reads TGTGCCAGCAGCTCACTAGCGAGGGTTGACGAGCAGTACTTC.